This entry concerns a single TCR beta chain. This clone's antigen is unknown. It has no much larger one-base neighbor in the sample; base qualities were not kept. The library was prepared using the immunoSEQ multiplex PCR assay. A mixture of 60 forward primers for TCR Vbeta segments and 13 reverse primers for TCR Jbeta segments was used in the multiplex PCR. The CDR3 region of rearranged TCR beta genes was amplified from genomic DNA with a multiplex PCR assay. On the Illumina HiSeq System, the amplified TCR beta libraries were sequenced as 87-base-pair reads. Per the original workflow: Across the 700 or so repertoires, a later analysis counted 80 million or so unique TCR beta chains, roughly 11 million of which were shared by at least two donors. Raw reads were error-corrected and collapsed into unique sequences with a nearest-neighbor algorithm that merged closely related sequences to remove PCR and sequencing errors. CDR3 sequences were aligned to IMGT reference sequences to assign V, D and J gene segments. For a sequence to be retained, a match of at least six nucleotides was required to both a V gene segment and a J gene segment. A rearrangement was called productive if the CDR3 had no stop codons and remained in frame with V and J, and every other rearrangement was called non-productive. CDR3 was defined according to IMGT convention as the region running from the second conserved V-encoded cysteine to the conserved J-encoded phenylalanine. Sequences without an unambiguous match to a single V gene segment were excluded from the earlier analysis of about 600 of the donors. An earlier analysis of approximately 590 of the donors called V segments functional above 56.7% productive rearrangements and segregating when the between-donor standard deviation exceeded 5%. A statistical classification framework was built to diagnose cytomegalovirus status from the catalog of TCR beta chain sequences. In a later analysis, V and J genes were assigned by comparing TCR nucleotide sequences against IMGT/GENE-DB human TR gene sequences. In a later analysis, CDR3 sequences and most-parsimonious VDJ recombination scenarios were assigned using the TCRdist pipeline. In a later analysis, each TCR beta chain was defined by its CDR3 amino acid sequence together with its V-gene family, and reads lacking a unique V-gene family were excluded. To address suspected cross-contamination and a sequencing artifact, a later analysis removed around 600 highly shared, low-generation-probability nucleotide sequences. For each public chain, a later analysis derived a clonal expansion index from normalized ranks of inferred template counts within each repertoire. In a later analysis, generation probabilities were computed with a VDJ recombination model fitted to out-of-frame rearrangements, and the resulting probabilities were checked against IGoR. In a later analysis, hypergeometric tests were used to score TCR-TCR, TCR-HLA and TCR-CMV co-occurrence, with a repertoire-size bias correction applied to TCR pairs. False discovery rates were estimated in a later analysis by permuting HLA or CMV assignments 20 times. In a later analysis, co-occurring TCRs were grouped with DBSCAN, and TCRdist sequence similarity was added when clustering was performed within HLA-allele-positive subsets. Repertoires with fewer than 30,000 or more than 120,000 public chains, plus five repertoires with anomalous nucleotide sharing, were excluded from co-occurrence clustering. Here the immuneACCESS table is served through TCRdb, limited to in-frame sequences with V and J called. Missing clones are a known gap in these copies; in checked studies unresolved V genes cover under half, and the rest lacks a known reason. V and J calls and clone size come straight from that table; D and trimming were deduced from the DNA. This sample has around 100,000 clones in its table, and 10% of those were observed once. Roughly 5% of the sample is in the top ten clones.

Trimming costs V 4 bases and J 5 bases, and their ends lie 12 bases apart. CDR1 MNHNY and CDR2 SVGAGI are derived from the germline V gene (reference sequence). Spanning cysteine to phenylalanine, the CDR3 consists of 13 amino acids. CDR3 DNA is the only sequence kept; it has 39 bases, read in frame from the first base. The sample belongs to a study of cytomegalovirus exposure and HLA in healthy donors (dated by TCRdb to 2016 to 2017). In terms of the full investigation: An earlier analysis of about 530 of the donors reported about 280 Gb of sequence data and 100 million to 120 million unique TCR beta sequences obtained from roughly 170 million T cells. Besides the first cohort of 500 to 700 subjects, a separate validation cohort made up of roughly 130 different subjects was used. Donor age, sex, ethnicity and CMV serostatus were compiled together with the repertoire data. The study aimed to test whether signatures of past pathogen exposure could be identified by cataloging public T cell receptors. All discovery cohort repertoires had been generated on a single sequencing platform. High-throughput TCR immunosequencing, statistical association of individual TCRs with disease status, and machine learning were combined to predict cytomegalovirus infection status. In an earlier analysis of 500 to 650 of the donors, high-throughput TCR beta sequencing was used to judge whether each TCR beta V gene segment behaved as functional or pseudogenic. Several DR-DQ haplotypes were handled as single units for association and clustering, since linkage in the cohort was strong. In the later analysis, no new phenotypic data were used to find candidate immune exposures; instead, reliance was placed on TCR beta sequences and their occurrence across donors. An early release that covered about 600 HLA-typed donors contained approximately 300 gigabases of sequencing data and tens of millions of unique TCR sequences. Genome-wide SNP genotypes for about 65% of the 666 donors were used in a later genetic analysis, which treated that subset as a discovery cohort. Among the roughly 400 genotyped donors, approximately 76% belonged to the genetic ancestry cluster associated with self-reported Caucasian donors. HLA typing covered class I and class II loci at four-digit resolution. A later analysis re-analyzed previously published TCR beta repertoires from 500 to 700 donors and added high-resolution HLA genotyping to study TCR occurrence patterns. The number of donors typed differed by locus, with roughly 629-640 for A, B, C, DRB1 and DQB1, roughly 520 for DQA1, 600 to 610 for DPA1, and 450 to 480 for DPB1. Among under 450 genotyped donors of the cohort, an average of 235,054 unique TCR beta nucleotide sequences were sequenced per donor, roughly 20% of them non-productive. The study used immunosequencing to profile the T cell repertoires of approximately 630 subjects and linked those repertoires to cytomegalovirus serostatus. The paper as a whole reports these results and caveats: Because counts were too low, about 18 rarely observed V segments, including chromosome 9 orphons, were left out of the earlier analysis of 587 of the donors. Most TCR sequences were seen in very few donors, while some public TCRs were found in many individuals. The cohort was sequenced for TCR beta chains only, and without alpha or paired-chain data the features that could be detected were limited. Compared with equally common non-associated chains, HLA-associated TCR beta chains in a later analysis were more clonally expanded and had lower generation probabilities. Because the 87-base-pair reads could not distinguish some IMGT-functional V segments, including TRBV6-2 and TRBV6-3, those segments were excluded. An earlier analysis of 450 to 750 of the donors showed that most TCR beta V segments appeared in productive rearrangements either about 87% or about 30% of the time, which broadly matched IMGT annotations. The authors suggested that the approach could potentially be extended to other disease states and immunological phenotypes. A group of highly shared sequence variants was considered likely to be a technical artifact of the sequencing pipeline. Linkage disequilibrium might explain the correlated functional status among segregating V segments, but an unknown experimental factor could not be excluded. A later genetic analysis associated a missense DCLRE1C variant with V-gene and J-gene trimming of TCR beta chains, and an independent cohort replicated the association. Roughly uniform sequencing depth across donors was assumed in presence/absence analyses, although this assumption may not hold. In a later analysis, TCR association rates were found to vary across HLA loci, with the most associated TCRs seen for DRB1 alleles and the fewest for HLA-C alleles. The classifier was reported to diagnose cytomegalovirus status with high specificity and sensitivity in both the original cohort and the validation cohort. A total of 164 TCR beta chains were listed by the study as associated with cytomegalovirus. CMV serostatus was the only immune exposure information available for the cohort. A further reported finding was that TCR beta sequences accurately predicted the HLA-A and HLA-B alleles for most subjects in the first cohort. Strong co-occurrence of HLA alleles, especially DR and DQ, made assigning TCR associations to individual alleles difficult. A few of the identified cytomegalovirus-associated TCR beta chains were confirmed in vitro to be specific for cytomegalovirus antigens. In a later genetic analysis, fewer N-insertions in productive TCRs were reported among donors in an Asian-associated ancestry cluster than the roughly 670-donor mean. In a later analysis, most CMV-associated TCR beta chains were found to appear HLA-restricted, with HLA associations seemingly driven largely by CMV exposure. Because HLA typing was missing for some donors at each locus, association tests included only the typed subset. Several of the top co-occurrence clusters appeared to be linked to parvovirus B19, influenza, CMV and Epstein-Barr virus, according to a later analysis. A later analysis associated roughly 17,000 TCR beta sequences with specific HLA alleles at a false discovery rate of 0.05.

The cohort comprised fewer than 750 healthy bone marrow donors. At the time of sampling, every cohort member was nominally healthy, though immune exposures that went unrecorded were likely present. The donor tested CMV seropositive, placing the donor among the approximately 290 seropositive members of the cohort. Each donor provided a peripheral blood sample, and peripheral blood mononuclear cells were used for TCR beta sequencing. Genomic DNA extraction from the blood cell samples was performed with the Qiagen DNeasy Blood Extraction Kit. The V and J genes are TRBV6-6 and TRBJ2-7; a tentative D match to TRBD1 spans 6 bases. This TCR was recovered from a man aged 35-49 years in good health and CMV-seropositive. Sequenced: PBMCs. The CDR3 is CASSLYRVHEQYF. In nucleotide form, the sequence is TGTGCCAGCAGTTTGTACAGGGTTCACGAGCAGTACTTC.